Listed below are T cell receptor beta chains from one sample, sequenced in a study of blood T cells in healthy people across ages. TCRdb used MiXCR to reprocess the 5' RACE reads, holding one entry per CDR3 protein. Here the sample spans 450,000 to 650,000 distinct CDR3 sequences, around 24% being singletons. The sample was also reused in another study, on T cells of mothers and their children.

The sample was blood. Source of these receptors: a boy aged 5-17 years in good health. Both conserved end residues are part of each CDR3. The D gene is left open where the match is weak. Clone size appears in some rows only: once, few, many, or a class for an expanded clone.

abundance: many
d_gene: .
j_gene: TRBJ2-1
v_gene: TRBV6-6
CDR3nt: TGTGCCAGCAGTCCACGGAATGAGCAGTTCTTC
CDR3aa: CASSPRNEQFF

abundance: few
d_gene: .
j_gene: TRBJ2-5
v_gene: TRBV7-2
CDR3nt: TGTGCCAGCAGCTTAGCGGGGGCTTCCCAAGAGACCCAGTACTTC
CDR3aa: CASSLAGASQETQYF

abundance: few
d_gene: TRBD2
j_gene: TRBJ2-1
v_gene: TRBV4-1
CDR3nt: TGCGCCAGCAGCCAAGAAACGGGGCCTAGCGGGGTGGGACATGAGCAGTTCTTC
CDR3aa: CASSQETGPSGVGHEQFF

abundance: .
d_gene: .
j_gene: TRBJ2-7
v_gene: TRBV9
CDR3nt: TGTACCAGCAGCACCTCGGCAGGGACCTACGAGCAGTACTTC
CDR3aa: CTSSTSAGTYEQYF

abundance: .
d_gene: TRBD1
j_gene: TRBJ2-7
v_gene: TRBV27
CDR3nt: TGTGCCAGCAGGGGACAGGGGGGGTCCTACGAGCAGTACTTC
CDR3aa: CASRGQGGSYEQYF

abundance: .
d_gene: TRBD2
j_gene: TRBJ2-5
v_gene: TRBV5-8
CDR3nt: TGTGCCAGCAGCCAGGGACTAGCGGGAGAAGCAGAGACCCAGTACTTC
CDR3aa: CASSQGLAGEAETQYF

abundance: few
d_gene: TRBD1
j_gene: TRBJ2-1
v_gene: TRBV3-1
CDR3nt: TGTGCCAGCAGCCGCTCGGGGACAGGGACCGGTGGGAGAAATGAGCAGTTCTTC
CDR3aa: CASSRSGTGTGGRNEQFF

abundance: .
d_gene: TRBD1
j_gene: TRBJ2-7
v_gene: TRBV7-8
CDR3nt: TGTGCCAGCAGCTGGGGACAGTTCTACGAGCAGTACTTC
CDR3aa: CASSWGQFYEQYF

abundance: .
d_gene: .
j_gene: TRBJ1-2
v_gene: TRBV7-9
CDR3nt: TGTGCCAGCAGCTTAGGCCACGGGAATGGCTACACCTTC
CDR3aa: CASSLGHGNGYTF

abundance: .
d_gene: TRBD2
j_gene: TRBJ2-1
v_gene: TRBV27
CDR3nt: TGTGCCAGCAGTTTAGCGGGGGGGTCCAATGAGCAGTTCTTC
CDR3aa: CASSLAGGSNEQFF

abundance: .
d_gene: .
j_gene: TRBJ1-1
v_gene: TRBV7-9
CDR3nt: TGTGCCAGCAGCTCAGTGACATGGTCGGAGGCTGAAGCTTTCTTT
CDR3aa: CASSSVTWSEAEAFF

abundance: .
d_gene: .
j_gene: TRBJ2-1
v_gene: TRBV4-3
CDR3nt: TGCGCCAGCAGCCCCGAAGGGGGGATATCCAACAATGAGCAGTTCTTC
CDR3aa: CASSPEGGISNNEQFF

abundance: .
d_gene: TRBD2
j_gene: TRBJ2-2
v_gene: TRBV4-1
CDR3nt: TGCGCCAGCACCTTTTTGGGGGAGGGAAGCGCCGGGGAGCTGTTTTTT
CDR3aa: CASTFLGEGSAGELFF